This T cell receptor (beta chain) was found in a study of T cell responses to AZD1222 COVID-19 vaccine. The study's findings and limits: Reports say nearly half of spike-specific TCRs go after unmutated variant regions. Without day 14 samples, only post-peak T cell repertoires were studied.

CDR1 is MNHEY, CDR2 SVGEGT, per germline. Germline trimming cut 5 bases from V and 4 bases from J; bases unmatched to any gene: 9. CDR3 length equals 15 residues. Using immunoSEQ multiplex PCR, the repertoire was profiled, and TCRdb retains in-frame clones only, with some absent. Of tens of thousands of clones listed, roughly 87% are singletons. As to this clone: The antigen is undetermined.

J is TRBJ2-7 and V is TRBV6-2 or TRBV6-3; the match to TRBD1 covers 9 bases. The starting material was peripheral blood, obtained 28 days after the second AZD1222 dose. The TCR sequence derives from an adult who received the AZD1222 COVID-19 vaccine. CDR3 residues: CASSKGQGFVYEQYF. The CDR3 DNA reads TGTGCCAGCAGTAAGGGACAGGGTTTCGTATACGAGCAGTACTTC.